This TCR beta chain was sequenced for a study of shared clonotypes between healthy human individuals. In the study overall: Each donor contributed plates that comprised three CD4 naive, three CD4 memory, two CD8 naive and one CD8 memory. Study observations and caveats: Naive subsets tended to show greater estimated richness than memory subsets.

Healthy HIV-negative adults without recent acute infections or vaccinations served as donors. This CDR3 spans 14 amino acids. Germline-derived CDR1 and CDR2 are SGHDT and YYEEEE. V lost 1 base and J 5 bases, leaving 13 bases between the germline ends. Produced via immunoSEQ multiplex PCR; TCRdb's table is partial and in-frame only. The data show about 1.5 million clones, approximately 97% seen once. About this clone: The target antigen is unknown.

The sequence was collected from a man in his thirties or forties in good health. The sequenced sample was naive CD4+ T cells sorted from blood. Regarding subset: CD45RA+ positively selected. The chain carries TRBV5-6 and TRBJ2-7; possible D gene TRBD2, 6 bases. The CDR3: CASSLTGRGDEQYF. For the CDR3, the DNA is TGTGCCAGCAGCTTGACCGGGAGAGGAGACGAGCAGTACTTC.